This record concerns one TCR beta chain sequence. These data are taken from a study of cytomegalovirus exposure and HLA in healthy donors. The CDR3 contains 12 residues. The V end lost 0 bases, the J end lost 9 bases, and 6 bases lay between the germline ends. Germline V lookup: CDR1 MGHRA, CDR2 YSYEKL. Vbeta (60) and Jbeta (13) primers were used in the PCR. The repertoire was sequenced with immunoSEQ multiplex PCR; TCRdb's copy has only in-frame clones and lacks some. This sample has 200,000 to 300,000 clones; roughly 73% occur once, and the top ten carry approximately 0.47%. The sequencing sample was made of PBMCs. The sequence was collected from a boy under 18 in good health and CMV-seronegative. The J gene is TRBJ2-1, the V gene TRBV4-1, with a weak D call TRBD1 (6 bases). The CDR3 DNA follows: TGCGCCAGCAGCCAAGAAGGGGGTGAGCAGTTCTTC. It translates to CASSQEGGEQFF.